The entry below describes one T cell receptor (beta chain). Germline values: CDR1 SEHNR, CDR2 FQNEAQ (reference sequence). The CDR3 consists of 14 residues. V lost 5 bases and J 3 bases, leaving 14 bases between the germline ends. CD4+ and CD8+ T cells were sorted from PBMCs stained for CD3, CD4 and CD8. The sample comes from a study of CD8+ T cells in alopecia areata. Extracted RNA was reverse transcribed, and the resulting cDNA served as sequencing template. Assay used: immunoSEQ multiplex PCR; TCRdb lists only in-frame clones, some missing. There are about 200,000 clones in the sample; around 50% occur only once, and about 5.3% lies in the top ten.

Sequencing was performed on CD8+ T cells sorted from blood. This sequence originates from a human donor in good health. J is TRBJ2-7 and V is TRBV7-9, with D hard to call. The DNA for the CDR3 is TGTGCCAGCAGCCCTCGTTTGAAGGACTACGAGCAGTACTTC. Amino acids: CASSPRLKDYEQYF.